Following are 17 T cell receptor beta chains from one sample sequenced in a study of control samples from healthy donors and cancer patients. The assay was immunoSEQ multiplex PCR, and TCRdb's table has in-frame clones only and misses some. The sample shows tens of thousands of clones, roughly nine tenths of them seen only once. Sequencing used blood. These receptors were obtained from a woman aged 70-85 years in good health.

The V gene is TRBV7-2, the J gene TRBJ2-5, with 8 bases aligning to TRBD2. This CDR3 region has 16 residues. Germline trimming cut 4 bases from V and 2 bases from J; bases unmatched to any gene: 9. Germline assignment: CDR1 SGHTA and CDR2 FQGNSA. CDR3 residues: CASSSPGAGGQETQYF. The CDR3 bases are TGTGCCAGCAGCTCGCCGGGGGCGGGGGGTCAAGAGACCCAGTACTTC.

The chain has TRBV2 and TRBJ1-1, with D tentatively TRBD1 (5 bases). This CDR3 has 14 amino acids. Trimming stripped 7 bases from V and 4 bases from J, with 16 bases between. Germline assignment: CDR1 SNHLY and CDR2 FYNNEI. This CDR3 reads CASNSHGAPTEAFF. The CDR3 region has the DNA TGTGCCAGCAACTCCCATGGGGCGCCCACTGAAGCTTTCTTT.

This rearrangement joins TRBV30 to TRBJ1-1; D not certain. CDR1 is GTSNPN, CDR2 SVGIG, per germline (reference sequence). Trimming stripped 0 bases from V and 5 bases from J, with 10 bases between. This CDR3 has 13 residues. The CDR3 bases are TGTGCCTGGAGTGTAGGGCGGGTTACTGAAGCTTTCTTT. This encodes CAWSVGRVTEAFF.

The V call is TRBV4-2, the J call TRBJ2-2; no definite D call. CDR3 length: 15 amino acids. Germline V CDR1 and CDR2: LGHNA, YNFKEQ. Trimming took 1 base from V and 2 from J, leaving 8 bases between them. The CDR3 DNA sequence: TGTGCCAGCAGCCAAGTCGGTGGCAACACCGGGGAGCTGTTTTTT. Residues: CASSQVGGNTGELFF.

This clone was picked up one time. V usage is TRBV4-1 and J usage is TRBJ1-3, with D maybe TRBD1 (6 bases). Looked up from germline, CDR1 is MGHRA and CDR2 is YSYEKL. There are 18 residues in the CDR3. V dropped 1 base and J dropped 0 bases, with 16 bases sitting between them. CDR3 sequence reads: CASSQVAGATASGNTIYF. The CDR3 nucleotides read TGCGCCAGCAGCCAAGTAGCAGGGGCGACAGCCTCTGGAAACACCATATATTTT.

The CDR3 DNA reads TGTGCCAGCAGCGTAGTTGAGGGTCGAGGGGAGACCCAGTACTTC. Amino acid sequence: CASSVVEGRGETQYF. This chain connects TRBV9 to TRBJ2-5, with D maybe TRBD2 (5 bases). The germline V and J ends were trimmed by 0 bases and 5 bases, with 14 bases remaining between them. Germline assignment: CDR1 SGDLS and CDR2 YYNGEE. This CDR3 has 15 residues. The full variable domain, with the rest looked up from reference TRBV9 and TRBJ2-5, is DSGVTQTPKHLITATGQRVTLRCSPRSGDLSVYWYQQSLDQGLQFLIQYYNGEERAKGNILERFSAQQFPDLHSELNLSSLELGDSALYFCASSVVEGRGETQYFGPGTRLLVL.

The CDR3 sequence: CASSQGALTYEQYF. CDR3 DNA sequence: TGCGCCAGCAGCCAAGGGGCCCTGACCTACGAGCAGTACTTC. V is TRBV4-3 and J is TRBJ2-7; unclear D gene. V was pared by 1 base and J by 2 bases, with 9 bases between. CDR3 length equals 14 residues. Germline V gene lookup returns CDR1 LGHNA and CDR2 YSLEER.

The CDR3 bases are TGTGCCAGCAGCAATGCCCTAGACATTCAGTACTTC. Encoded protein: CASSNALDIQYF. This chain links TRBV21-1 with TRBJ2-4; TRBD2 was called by the table and not checked on the DNA. TRBV21-1 is shown as a pseudogene. This CDR3 region has 12 residues.

The chain employs TRBV25-1 and TRBJ1-2, with TRBD1 matching over 12 bases. This CDR3 is 15 amino acids long. Trimming removed 2 bases from V and 6 bases from J; junction bases left unmatched: 4. Germline values: CDR1 MGHDK, CDR2 SYGVNS. The CDR3 protein is CASSEPGTGGNGYTF. The DNA for the CDR3 is TGTGCCAGCAGTGAACCCGGGACAGGGGGCAATGGCTACACCTTC.

This chain connects TRBV13 to TRBJ2-1; perhaps D is TRBD1 or TRBD2 (5 bases each). In germline, CDR1 is PRHDT, CDR2 FYEKMQ (reference sequence). Deletions cut 2 bases from V and 6 bases from J, with 11 bases between. The CDR3 runs 14 residues. The DNA of the CDR3 is TGTGCCAGCAGCTTAATGAGGGGCCTCAATGAGCAGTTCTTC. Translated: CASSLMRGLNEQFF. Drawing the rest from reference TRBV13 and TRBJ2-1, the complete variable domain is AAGVIQSPRHLIKEKRETATLKCYPIPRHDTVYWYQQGPGQDPQFLISFYEKMQSDKGSIPDRFSAQQFSDYHSELNMSSLELGDSALYFCASSLMRGLNEQFFGPGTRLTVL.

V and J are TRBV5-4 and TRBJ2-3; TRBD2 matches 12 bases. This CDR3 region has 16 residues. Germline V gives CDR1 SGHNT, CDR2 YYREEE (reference sequence). J lost 5 bases, V lost 5 bases, and 9 bases had no gene match. CDR3 loop: CASSPDPGLAGDTQYF. The CDR3 DNA reads as TGTGCCAGCAGTCCGGATCCGGGACTAGCGGGAGATACGCAGTATTTT.

The chain joins TRBV10-3 to TRBJ1-6; 7 bases align to TRBD1. Germline V gives CDR1 ENHRY, CDR2 SYGVKD. The CDR3 runs 13 residues. J gave up 10 bases and V 2 bases, and 2 bases lay outside the gene matches. CDR3 nucleotides: TGTGCCATCAGTGAGGACAGGGCGTCACCCCTCCACTTT. Its translation: CAISEDRASPLHF.

CDR3 DNA: TGTGCCAGCAGTGAAGCGCGACAGGGGAATGAAAAACTGTTTTTT. It is translated as CASSEARQGNEKLFF. The chain uses TRBV6-1 and TRBJ1-4, with TRBD1 identical over 8 bases. The V gene's germline CDR1 is MNHNS and CDR2 SASEGT. Trimming took 0 bases from V and 5 from J; bases not matched to a gene: 2. This CDR3 is built from 15 residues.

The chain joins TRBV3-1 (or the pseudogene TRBV3-2) to TRBJ2-3, with no clear D. Germline CDR1 and CDR2: LGHDT and YNNKEL (reference sequence). The CDR3 has 17 residues. With 0 bases removed from V and 0 bases from J, the gap between germline ends came to 13 bases. Here the CDR3 DNA reads TGTGCCAGCAGCCAAGAAGGCTGGGCGCGAAGCACAGATACGCAGTATTTT. As protein: CASSQEGWARSTDTQYF.

This clone was picked up one time. Here the CDR3 DNA reads TGTGCCAGCAGTGAAGCGTCGTGGACAGGGCATCAGCCCCAGCATTTT. The encoded protein is CASSEASWTGHQPQHF. The chain is built from TRBV6-1 and TRBJ1-5, with 8 nucleotides matching TRBD1. This CDR3 region has 16 residues. In germline, CDR1 is MNHNS, CDR2 SASEGT. Trimming removed 0 bases from V and 5 bases from J; junction bases left unmatched: 6.

The chain employs TRBV5-1 and TRBJ1-1; unclear D gene. CDR3 length: 15 residues. The V gene's germline CDR1 is SGHRS and CDR2 YFSETQ. The germline V and J ends were trimmed by 2 bases and 11 bases, with 22 bases remaining between them. The CDR3 nucleotides are TGCGCCAGCAGCTTCGGTTGGCGCAGCGCCGGCAGGGCTTTCTTT. The encoded protein is CASSFGWRSAGRAFF. The full variable domain, completed using reference TRBV5-1 and TRBJ1-1, is KAGVTQTPRYLIKTRGQQVTLSCSPISGHRSVSWYQQTPGQGLQFLFEYFSETQRNKGNFPGRFSGRQFSNSRSEMNVSTLELGDSALYLCASSFGWRSAGRAFFGQGTRLTVV.

The V gene is TRBV30, the J gene TRBJ2-3, with 8 bases aligning to TRBD2. Germline V gene data show CDR1 as GTSNPN and CDR2 as SVGIG (reference sequence). The CDR3 has 13 amino acids. The trim removed 7 bases at V and 0 bases at J, leaving 3 bases unmatched. The CDR3 DNA is TGTGCCTCAGCGGGGGCTAGCACAGATACGCAGTATTTT. Its protein is CASAGASTDTQYF.